A selection of T cell receptor beta chains follows, all from one sample in a study of long-term antiretroviral therapy in people with HIV. The table came from immunoSEQ multiplex PCR; TCRdb's copy has only in-frame clones and leaves some out. The repertoire holds about 33,000 clones, with around 96% as singletons. The material was unsorted PBMCs, obtained about 6.6 years after starting antiretroviral therapy. Every receptor here comes from a man aged 30 to 45 with HIV. The CDR3 runs from the conserved cysteine through the conserved F or W. Fields, in order: D gene, clone size, V gene, J gene, CDR3 DNA, CDR3 protein. The D gene is left open where the match is weak. Clone size appears in some rows only: once, few, many, or a class for an expanded clone.

.	.	TRBV4-1	TRBJ1-2	TGCGCCAGCAGCCAAGAAAGAGCGGGCTATGGCTACACCTTC	CASSQERAGYGYTF
.	.	TRBV4-1	TRBJ2-3	TGCGCCAGCAACACCCCGGGGGCAGATACGCAGTATTTT	CASNTPGADTQYF
TRBD1	once	TRBV29-1	TRBJ2-7	TGCAGCGTGGAGGGGACAGGGGTCCACGAGCAGTACTTC	CSVEGTGVHEQYF
TRBD1	.	TRBV6-5	TRBJ2-7	TGTGCCAGCAGTAGGGACAGGTACGAGCAGTACTTC	CASSRDRYEQYF
.	once	TRBV27	TRBJ1-2	TGTGCCAGCAGTGAATCGGGCTATGGCTACACCTTC	CASSESGYGYTF
.	.	TRBV11-2	TRBJ2-7	TGTGCCAGCAGCTTGGCAGGGGCCTACGAGCAGTACTTC	CASSLAGAYEQYF
.	.	TRBV6-5	TRBJ2-7	TGTGCCAGCAGTTACAGAAACCTTTACGAGCAGTACTTC	CASSYRNLYEQYF
.	.	TRBV5-5	TRBJ2-7	TGTGCCAGCAGCTTCTATGGCTCCTACGAGCAGTACTTC	CASSFYGSYEQYF
.	.	TRBV7-6	TRBJ1-2	TGTGCCAGCAGCTTAGCGGGCCGGGGATCGAACTATGGCTACACCTTC	CASSLAGRGSNYGYTF
.	.	TRBV6-1	TRBJ2-1	TGTGCCAGCAGTGGCCTGATGAGGGGAGGCTCCTACAATGAGCAGTTCTTC	CASSGLMRGGSYNEQFF
.	.	TRBV9	TRBJ1-3	TGTGCCAGCAGCTTAACTCCGGACGGAGCTGGAAACACCATATATTTT	CASSLTPDGAGNTIYF
.	.	TRBV4-2	TRBJ2-7	TGTGCCAGCAGCCTCGGGACGGGATCCTACGAGCAGTACTTC	CASSLGTGSYEQYF
TRBD1	.	TRBV7-2	TRBJ2-1	TGTGCCAGCAGCAACCCGGATAGGACAGGGAGCTCCTACAATGAGCAGTTCTTC	CASSNPDRTGSSYNEQFF
.	.	TRBV5-6	TRBJ1-2	TGTGCCAGCAGCTCTCGGGAGGCAGGGAGGGATGGCTACACCTTC	CASSSREAGRDGYTF
.	.	TRBV7-3	TRBJ2-2	TGTGCCAGCCGGCAAGTCGGCGCGAACACCGGGGAGCTGTTTTTT	CASRQVGANTGELFF
.	.	TRBV18	TRBJ2-5	TGTGCCAGCTCACCTGGAGGGCCCGAGACCCAGTACTTC	CASSPGGPETQYF
TRBD1	.	TRBV7-2	TRBJ2-7	TGTGCCAGCAGCTTAGATGGGGGACAGGGCACCTACGAGCAGTACTTC	CASSLDGGQGTYEQYF
.	.	TRBV30	TRBJ2-7	TGTGCCTGGAGTACCGGACTCTACGAGCAGTACTTC	CAWSTGLYEQYF
.	.	TRBV5-4	TRBJ1-5	TGTGCCAGCAGCTCCCCGACCGGGACATTAAGCAATCAGCCCCAGCATTTT	CASSSPTGTLSNQPQHF
TRBD2	.	TRBV4-1	TRBJ2-6	TGCGCCAGCAGCCAAGACGGGGGGACGACCTCTGGGGCCAACGTCCTGACTTTC	CASSQDGGTTSGANVLTF
.	.	TRBV5-1	TRBJ1-1	TGCGCCAGCGGAAGGTGGGGGAAGGGGAACACTGAAGCTTTCTTT	CASGRWGKGNTEAFF